In its sample, the clone carrying this T cell receptor beta chain was seen many times. This could be a read error, since a much larger clone is one nucleotide away. The data were taken from a study of T cells in Graves' hyperthyroidism and ophthalmopathy. Authors of the study amplified TCR beta CDR3 regions from RNA transcripts. HTBI primers were the set used in a first-round RT-PCR of the TCR CDR3. TCRdb passed the multiplex PCR reads through MiXCR, listing each CDR3 protein once. The table shows more than 150,000 distinct CDR3 sequences, with about a sixth occurring only once. Sequenced: blood. This clonotype originated in a woman aged 45-60 years with Graves' hyperthyroidism.

CDR3 residues: CASSGSTNTQYF. CDR3 nucleotides: TGTGCCAGCAGTGGGAGCACAAATACGCAGTATTTT. This chain uses TRBV6-1 with TRBJ2-3, with D uncertain. Germline CDR1 and CDR2: MNHNS and SASEGT. The CDR3 runs to 12 residues.